Listed below are T cell receptor beta chains from one sample, sequenced in a study of cytomegalovirus exposure and HLA in healthy donors. Sequencing was performed with immunoSEQ multiplex PCR; in TCRdb, only in-frame clones are kept and a portion is missing. The table includes 80,000 or so clones, roughly 75% detected once. Source material: PBMCs. The receptors shown here come from a woman aged 40 to 50 in good health and CMV-seronegative. Each CDR3 is given with its conserved first and last residue. The order of the fields is clone size, V gene, J gene, CDR3 protein. For some rows the clone size is stated as once, few or many, or as a class when expanded; others skip it.

NA	TRBV5-1	TRBJ1-2	CASSLIAGDGYTF
few	TRBV13	TRBJ2-3	CASSLAGTGATDTQYF
NA	TRBV4-1	TRBJ2-1	CASSQVAPTGEQFF
NA	TRBV7-2	TRBJ2-1	CASSLEQGSRFF
NA	TRBV28	TRBJ1-2	CASNSLNYGYTF
NA	TRBV30	TRBJ1-6	CAWGQGSGSPLHF
NA	TRBV19	TRBJ2-7	CASSIVEQGAREQYF
NA	TRBV19	TRBJ2-2	CASNGPVARVAGELFF
once	TRBV5-5	TRBJ1-2	CASSLEQGGYTF
NA	TRBV28	TRBJ2-3	CASSSSGRARTDTQYF
NA	TRBV25-1	TRBJ1-2	CASMKGTGYGYTF
NA	TRBV21-1	TRBJ1-2	CASSKTPQGNYGYTF
NA	TRBV7-2	TRBJ2-7	CASSTRAGATYEQYF
NA	TRBV9	TRBJ1-1	CASSAPPGRPNRDTEAFF
few	TRBV4-3	TRBJ2-1	CASSQSSDRVVNNEQFF
few	TRBV5-1	TRBJ2-3	CASSISSTDTQYF